This TCR beta chain was identified during a study of blood T cell repertoires in COVID-19. Study details: In each case, the material was cDNA or gDNA derived from T cells, B-cell-depleted T cells, or PBMCs.

Original handling: By means of reference gene primer amplification, nucleated cell counts were estimated. Libraries were prepared by immunoSEQ multiplex PCR; TCRdb keeps only in-frame clonotypes and omits some of them. From that table come the V and J calls and clone size; the DNA was used to work out D and trimming. The sample includes tens of thousands of clones, roughly 84% of them seen just once. V shed 5 bases and J 2 bases; nucleotides not matched to a gene: 2. The germline V gene has CDR1 MNHEY and CDR2 SMNVEV (reference sequence). The CDR3 contains 14 residues. This receptor was taken from a man aged 65 to 85 with acute or convalescent COVID-19. The specimen was peripheral blood. The rearrangement joins TRBV27 to TRBJ1-1; 10 bases fit TRBD1. CDR3 protein: CASSRTGGNTEAFF. The CDR3 DNA reads TGTGCCAGCAGTCGGACAGGGGGTAACACTGAAGCTTTCTTT.